The TCR beta chain under discussion was sequenced for a study of vaccination and CD4 T cells after COVID-19. Study context: Six males and four females, two Hispanic, made up the convalescents.

This clonotype is classed as medium-sized. The antigen remains undetermined. The treatment: roughly nine-day PBMC culture with coronavirus spike peptide pools or control peptides (ViraFEST assay). V shed 6 bases and J shed 1 base, with 18 bases lying between them. CDR1 and CDR2 from the germline V gene are DFQATT and SNEGSKA (reference sequence). The CDR3 spans 15 residues. At the Johns Hopkins FTIC core, DNA taken from cultured CD4+ T cells was sequenced by way of the Oncomine TCR Beta short-read assay. TCRdb reprocessed the PCR reads with MiXCR, giving one entry per CDR3 protein. This sample carries about 10,000 distinct CDR3 sequences, around a quarter of them seen once, and the ten largest clones take under 30%.

The clonotype originates from a human donor who received a COVID-19 vaccine. The sample in question was CD4+ T cells from blood, cultured in vitro, obtained before SARS-CoV-2 vaccination. The chain joins TRBV20-1 to TRBJ2-5; D is tentatively TRBD1 or TRBD2 (5 bases each). The CDR3, as DNA: TGCAGTGCCACCTGGAGGCAGGGCCTCCAAGAGACCCAGTACTTC. Protein: CSATWRQGLQETQYF.